The 20 T cell receptor beta chains below were found in one sample sequenced in a study of T cells in Graves' hyperthyroidism and ophthalmopathy. RNA transcripts gave rise to amplified TCR beta CDR3 regions. The study used the HTBI primer set for a first-round RT-PCR of the TCR CDR3. TCRdb reanalysed the multiplex PCR reads using MiXCR and keeps one entry per CDR3 protein. The table has some 50,000 distinct CDR3 sequences, roughly 50% seen once. Material for sequencing was peripheral blood or thyroid tissue (not recorded which). The source of these receptors is a man aged 18 to 30 with Graves' hyperthyroidism.

This clonotype occurred many times. The chain recombines TRBV20-1 with TRBJ1-4; the D gene is possibly TRBD1 (5 bases). CDR1 is DFQATT, CDR2 SNEGSKA, per germline (reference sequence). Trimming removed 3 bases at V and 3 bases at J, with 11 bases between. The CDR3 runs to 14 residues. The CDR3 sequence is CSASSGRSNEKLFF. Written as DNA, the CDR3 is TGCAGTGCTAGTTCAGGGCGATCTAATGAAAAACTGTTTTTT.

This clonotype was detected ten times or more. J is TRBJ1-1 and V is TRBV11-2; 9 bases map to TRBD1. This CDR3 has 14 amino acids. Germline V gives CDR1 SGHAT, CDR2 FQNNGV. With V trimmed by 6 bases and J by 5 bases, 7 bases remained unmatched. CDR3 amino acids: CASRLGQGGTEAFF. DNA for the CDR3: TGTGCCAGCAGGCTGGGACAGGGAGGGACTGAAGCTTTCTTT.

This clonotype has only a few counts. The CDR3 DNA sequence: TGCAGCGTTGGTCTTGGGAGTAGCGGGAGTAGTGAGCAGTACTTC. This sequence encodes CSVGLGSSGSSEQYF. The chain carries TRBV29-1 and TRBJ2-7, with 9 bases fitting TRBD2. The CDR3 consists of 15 residues. V was clipped by 4 bases and J by 7 bases; unmatched bases: 14. CDR1 is SQVTM and CDR2 is ANQGSEA in the germline V gene.

The V call is TRBV2, the J call TRBJ2-5; a weak D match, TRBD1 (6 bases). The V end lost 10 bases, the J end lost 7 bases, and 19 bases lay between the germline ends. The CDR3 is 13 residues long. CDR1 is SNHLY, CDR2 FYNNEI, per germline. CDR3 residues: CANSRDTRGTQYF. The CDR3 bases are TGTGCCAACTCCCGGGACACTCGCGGGACCCAGTACTTC.

Only a few counts were recorded for this clonotype. The chain recombines TRBV29-1 with TRBJ1-2; 7 nucleotides agree with TRBD1. The J segment lost 4 bases and the V segment lost 8 bases, leaving 10 bases of the junction unmatched. Germline V gene data show CDR1 as SQVTM and CDR2 as ANQGSEA. The CDR3 covers 13 residues. CDR3 sequence: CSLREGASYGYTF. DNA of the CDR3: TGCAGCCTGCGTGAGGGGGCCTCCTATGGCTACACCTTC.

This clonotype was seen many times. The CDR3 loop is CASSFRLPLGLAGAETQYF. The DNA of the CDR3 is TGTGCCAGCAGTTTTCGACTACCTTTAGGACTAGCGGGGGCCGAGACCCAGTACTTC. This chain links TRBV28 with TRBJ2-5; 13 bases agree with TRBD2. V shed 3 bases and J 5 bases; nucleotides not matched to a gene: 15. The CDR3 has 19 amino acids. CDR1 is MDHEN and CDR2 is SYDVKM in the germline V gene.

The J gene is TRBJ1-5, the V gene TRBV19, with 10 bases fitting TRBD1. Trimming cost V 2 bases and J 5 bases; bases outside gene matches: 3. Germline V gene sequence: CDR1 LNHDA, CDR2 SQIVND (reference sequence). The CDR3 consists of 15 residues. This CDR3 is CASSITDRGDQPQHF. CDR3 coding DNA: TGTGCCAGTAGTATAACGGACAGGGGGGATCAGCCCCAGCATTTT.

In this sample, this clonotype turned up a few times. This chain joins TRBV18 and TRBJ2-6; D possibly corresponds to TRBD1 (6 bases). V lost 2 bases to trimming and J lost 0 bases, with 8 bases between them. The germline V gene encodes CDR1 KGHSH and CDR2 LQKENI. This CDR3 region has 16 residues. The CDR3 DNA reads TGTGCCAGCTCACCAAGGGGGAGCTCTGGGGCCAACGTCCTGACTTTC. Protein sequence: CASSPRGSSGANVLTF.

J is TRBJ1-1 and V is TRBV24-1; D not certain. Germline V gene sequence: CDR1 KGHDR, CDR2 SFDVKD. CDR3 length: 12 amino acids. V lost 1 base and J lost 9, with 8 bases in between. DNA of the CDR3: TGTGCCACCAGTGATTTAAGGCACAAAGCTTTCTTT. Translation: CATSDLRHKAFF.

Ten or more counts support this clonotype. The gene calls are TRBV29-1 and TRBJ2-7; D is unresolved. Germline V gene data show CDR1 as SQVTM and CDR2 as ANQGSEA. The CDR3 loop spans 13 amino acids. Trimming removed 1 base at V and 3 bases at J, with 10 bases between. This CDR3 reads CSVEGGEFYEQYF. Written as DNA, the CDR3 is TGCAGCGTTGAAGGGGGTGAGTTCTACGAGCAGTACTTC.

V and J are TRBV20-1 and TRBJ1-5, with TRBD1 matching 8 bases. Germline CDR1 and CDR2: DFQATT and SNEGSKA (reference sequence). V trimming: 2 bases; J trimming: 4 bases; junction bases outside the gene matches: 4. This CDR3 contains 14 residues. Here the CDR3 DNA reads TGCAGTGCTAGATCTGACAGGGGTAATCAGCCCCAGCATTTT. It codes for CSARSDRGNQPQHF.

The V call is TRBV7-8, the J call TRBJ1-2, with 9 nucleotides matching TRBD1. V trimming: 5 bases; J trimming: 2 bases; junction bases outside the gene matches: 6. Germline-derived CDR1 and CDR2 are SGHVS and FQNEAQ. The CDR3 is 15 amino acids. CDR3 sequence (DNA): TGTGCCAGCAGCCTAGGACAGGGGAGCAACTATGGCTACACCTTC. This codes for CASSLGQGSNYGYTF.

This chain connects TRBV7-2 to TRBJ2-7; TRBD2 is a possible D gene (5 bases). CDR3 length equals 16 residues. Looked up from germline, CDR1 is SGHTA and CDR2 is FQGNSA. V lost 6 bases, J lost 6 bases, and 24 bases lay in between. The CDR3 DNA sequence: TGTGCCAGCAGTTTGCCCCTCGAGGGTCGTAGTTGCGAGCAGTACTTC. Translated, it gives CASSLPLEGRSCEQYF.

This clonotype was observed at least ten times. The chain employs TRBV20-1 and TRBJ2-2; possible D gene TRBD1, 6 bases. The germline CDR1 and CDR2 sequences are DFQATT and SNEGSKA (reference sequence). This CDR3 spans 18 amino acids. V lost 0 bases and J lost 0, with 17 bases in between. The DNA of the CDR3 is TGCAGTGCTAGAGAGGAAATACAGGGTTGGGCGAACACCGGGGAGCTGTTTTTT. It encodes CSAREEIQGWANTGELFF.

The chain recombines TRBV10-2 with TRBJ1-3, with D unclear. V gave up 5 bases and J gave up 2 bases, with 16 bases separating them. CDR1 WSHSY and CDR2 SAAADI come from the germline V gene. This CDR3 is 16 amino acids long. The CDR3 here is CASSTSRNAAGNTIYF. The CDR3 bases are TGCGCCAGCAGTACGTCAAGAAATGCCGCTGGAAACACCATATATTTT.

The gene calls are TRBV20-1 and TRBJ2-7; a weak D match, TRBD1 (6 bases). V gave up 7 bases and J gave up 4 bases, with 11 bases separating them. Germline V gene data show CDR1 as DFQATT and CDR2 as SNEGSKA (reference sequence). The CDR3 loop spans 11 amino acids. CDR3 sequence: CSGGQIYEQYF. CDR3 bases: TGCAGTGGAGGACAGATATACGAGCAGTACTTC.

V gene TRBV25-1 combines with J gene TRBJ1-2; 8 bases align to TRBD1. CDR3 size: 15 residues. V dropped 1 base and J dropped 4; count of bases not matched to a gene: 5. Germline V gives CDR1 MGHDK, CDR2 SYGVNS. CDR3 amino acids: CASSESDRGLYGYTF. The CDR3 bases are TGTGCCAGCAGTGAATCAGACAGGGGCCTCTATGGCTACACCTTC.

This clonotype was seen repeatedly, ten times or more. The chain uses TRBV14 and TRBJ1-1; tentatively, D is TRBD1 (5 bases). Between the trimmed V and J ends, which lost 4 bases and 4 bases, there was a span of 10 bases. CDR1 and CDR2 from the germline V gene are SGHDN and FVKESK. CDR3 length: 13 amino acids. The CDR3 nucleotides read TGTGCCAGCAGCCTTGGGGGGATCACTGAAGCTTTCTTT. Translation gives CASSLGGITEAFF.

The gene calls are TRBV24-1 and TRBJ1-2; D is uncertain. The length of the CDR3 is 13 residues. Germline V CDR1 and CDR2: KGHDR, SFDVKD. The ends were cut back, 4 bases at V and 2 bases at J, with 7 bases in the middle. CDR3 loop: CATSEAGNYGYTF. The CDR3 region has the DNA TGTGCCACCAGTGAGGCAGGCAACTATGGCTACACCTTC.

This clonotype was seen repeatedly, ten times or more. The V call is TRBV7-9, the J call TRBJ2-2; 7 positions agree with TRBD1. Germline V gene sequence: CDR1 SEHNR, CDR2 FQNEAQ (reference sequence). The CDR3 is made up of 17 amino acids. After removal of 5 bases from V and 5 bases from J, the junction contained 14 bases not matched to a gene. The CDR3 sequence: CASSPQGTVRSTGELFF. CDR3 in DNA: TGTGCCAGCAGCCCTCAAGGGACAGTTAGAAGTACCGGGGAGCTGTTTTTT.